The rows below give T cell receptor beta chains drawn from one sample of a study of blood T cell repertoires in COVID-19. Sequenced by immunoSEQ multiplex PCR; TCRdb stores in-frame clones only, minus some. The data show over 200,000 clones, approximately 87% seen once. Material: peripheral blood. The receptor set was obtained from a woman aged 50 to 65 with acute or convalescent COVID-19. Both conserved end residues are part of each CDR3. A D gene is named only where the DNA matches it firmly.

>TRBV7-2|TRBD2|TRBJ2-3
TGTGCCAGCAGCAATGGACTAGCGGGAACCCGCGGGGATACGCAGTATTTT
CASSNGLAGTRGDTQYF
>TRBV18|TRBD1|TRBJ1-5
TGTGCCAGCTCACCACAGGGACAGGGTGGCAATCAGCCCCAGCATTTT
CASSPQGQGGNQPQHF
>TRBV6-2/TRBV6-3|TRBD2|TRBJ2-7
TGTGCCAGCAGTTACTGGGGGGGAGGGCCGTACGAGCAGTACTTC
CASSYWGGGPYEQYF
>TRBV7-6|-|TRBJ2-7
TGTGCCAGCAGCTTAGCCGACCAGGGTAAGAGGAACGAGCAGTACTTC
CASSLADQGKRNEQYF
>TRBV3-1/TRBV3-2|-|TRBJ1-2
TGTGCCAGCAGCCTGAGGGAGGGGTTGGATGGCTACACCTTC
CASSLREGLDGYTF
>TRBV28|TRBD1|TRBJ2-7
TGTGCCAGCAGTCGGACAGGGGGGAACTCCTACGAGCAGTACTTC
CASSRTGGNSYEQYF
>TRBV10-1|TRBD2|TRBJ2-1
TGCGCCAGCAGGGGACTAGCGGGTGAAGGGCAGTTCTTC
CASRGLAGEGQFF
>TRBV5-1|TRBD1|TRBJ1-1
TGCGCCAGCAGCCCAGGGGGTAGCCGGCCGGACACTGAAGCTTTCTTT
CASSPGGSRPDTEAFF
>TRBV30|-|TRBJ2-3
TGTGCCTGGAGTGAGGGGATTTTAGTGGGCACAGATACGCAGTATTTT
CAWSEGILVGTDTQYF
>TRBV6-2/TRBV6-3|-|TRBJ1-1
TGTGCCAGCAGTTACCCACGGAGGATGAACACTGAAGCTTTCTTT
CASSYPRRMNTEAFF
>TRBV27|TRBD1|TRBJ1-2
TGTGCCAGCAGTTTAACTCCAGGACAGGGTACCTATGGCTACACCTTC
CASSLTPGQGTYGYTF
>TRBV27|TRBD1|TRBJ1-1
TGTGCCAGCAGTAGGGGGACAGGGGGTAACACTGAAGCTTTCTTT
CASSRGTGGNTEAFF
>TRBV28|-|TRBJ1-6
TGTGCCAGCAGTGACTACAGAAATTCACCCCTCCACTTT
CASSDYRNSPLHF
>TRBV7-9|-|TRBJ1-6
TGTGCCAGCAGAGCAACAGGGCTCGGTTCACCCCTCCACTTT
CASRATGLGSPLHF